Listed below are T cell receptor beta chains from one sample, sequenced in a study of T-cell reconstitution after alpha-beta-depleted transplantation in children. TCRdb independently ran MiXCR on the PCR reads; one entry per CDR3 protein. The sample yields 490,000 or so distinct CDR3 sequences, around an eighth seen once. The sample consisted of PBMCs from the stem cell graft donor, taken from the stem cell graft. The receptors derive from a human donor who donated a stem cell graft to a child with combined immunodeficiency. Both conserved end residues are part of each CDR3. A D gene is named only where the DNA matches it firmly. Only part of the rows carry a size: once, few, many, or a class if the clone is expanded.

length,size,D,V,J,DNA,CDR3
13,few,NA,TRBV27,TRBJ1-5,TGTGCCAGCAGTTTATACAGGGCCGCGCCCCAGCATTTT,CASSLYRAAPQHF
15,few,TRBD1,TRBV5-5,TRBJ2-7,TGTGCCAGCAGTCGGGACAGTTCGGCCCTCTACGAGCAGTACTTC,CASSRDSSALYEQYF
15,NA,NA,TRBV7-2,TRBJ1-1,TGTGCCAGCAGCTTACGGTTGGCAGGGGACACTGAAGCTTTCTTT,CASSLRLAGDTEAFF
15,NA,NA,TRBV6-1,TRBJ1-1,TGTGCCAGCAGTGATAGGGGGGCCGTTGGCACTGAAGCTTTCTTT,CASSDRGAVGTEAFF
13,few,NA,TRBV15,TRBJ1-5,TGTGCCACCAGCAGTTTGGGCAATCAGCCCCAGCATTTT,CATSSLGNQPQHF
12,many,NA,TRBV12-3/TRBV12-4,TRBJ2-3,TGTGCCAGCAGCCATACTGGGGCTACGCAGTATTTT,CASSHTGATQYF
13,NA,NA,TRBV30,TRBJ2-1,TGTGCCTGGAGAGAACAGGGTTACAATGAGCAGTTCTTC,CAWREQGYNEQFF
16,many,NA,TRBV15,TRBJ2-3,NA,CATSTQRRFLADTQYF
15,few,NA,TRBV3-1,TRBJ2-1,TGTGCCAGCAGACAACTAGGGGACCTAGACAATGAGCAGTTCTTC,CASRQLGDLDNEQFF
11,few,NA,TRBV29-1,TRBJ1-1,TGCAGCGTTGGGAGGTACACTGAAGCTTTCTTT,CSVGRYTEAFF